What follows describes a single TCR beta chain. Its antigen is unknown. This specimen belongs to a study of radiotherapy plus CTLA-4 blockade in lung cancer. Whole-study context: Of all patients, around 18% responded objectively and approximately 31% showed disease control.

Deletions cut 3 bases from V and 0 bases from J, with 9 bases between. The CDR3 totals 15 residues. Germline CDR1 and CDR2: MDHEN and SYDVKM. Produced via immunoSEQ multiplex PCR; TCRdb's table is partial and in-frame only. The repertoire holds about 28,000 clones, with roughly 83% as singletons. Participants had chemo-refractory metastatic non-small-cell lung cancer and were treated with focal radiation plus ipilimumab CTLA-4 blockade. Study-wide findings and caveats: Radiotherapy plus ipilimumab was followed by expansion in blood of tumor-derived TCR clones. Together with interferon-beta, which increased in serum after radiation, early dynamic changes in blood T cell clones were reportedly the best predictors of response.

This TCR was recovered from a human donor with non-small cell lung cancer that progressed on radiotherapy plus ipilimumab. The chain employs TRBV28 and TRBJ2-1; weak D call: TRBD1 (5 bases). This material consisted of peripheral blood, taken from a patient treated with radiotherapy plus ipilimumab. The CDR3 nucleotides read TGTGCCAGCAGTTTCGACAGCAGCTCCTACAATGAGCAGTTCTTC. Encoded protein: CASSFDSSSYNEQFF.